This TCR beta chain was found in a study of monozygotic twins with inflammatory bowel disease. TCRdb processed the 5' RACE reads again and assigns one entry to each CDR3 protein, with no DNA. The sample shows 300,000 to 350,000 distinct CDR3 sequences, and roughly 2% sits with its ten largest clones. This CDR3 is built from 15 residues. Germline V gene data show CDR1 as SGHRS and CDR2 as YFSETQ. V usage is TRBV5-1 and J usage is TRBJ2-2; TCRdb gives TRBD2 as the D gene, but with no DNA this cannot be confirmed. The sequence came from a human donor with ulcerative colitis or Crohn's disease, or a healthy co-twin of an affected twin (not recorded which). The source material was blood. The CDR3 reads CASRKEAGGTGELFF. Drawing the rest from reference TRBV5-1 and TRBJ2-2, the complete variable domain is KAGVTQTPRYLIKTRGQQVTLSCSPISGHRSVSWYQQTPGQGLQFLFEYFSETQRNKGNFPGRFSGRQFSNSRSEMNVSTLELGDSALYLCASRKEAGGTGELFFGEGSRLTVL.